The clone carrying this T cell receptor (beta chain) was recorded many times. Antigen unknown. The source of the sample is a study of T cell clonality in common variable immunodeficiency. Study-level results: Patient heterogeneity in the CVID cohort limited correlations between repertoire features and clinical complications. Fewer deletions and N-nucleotide insertions were reportedly seen in common variable immunodeficiency TCR beta sequences. TCRbeta clonality was increased in CVID versus healthy controls.

Method: immunoSEQ multiplex PCR; TCRdb's copy keeps in-frame clones and lacks some. The specimen has some 43,000 clones, none found just once. The sample was peripheral blood mononuclear cells. The TCR originated in a person aged 18 to 75 in good health.

The CDR3 region is CAWTKGGGNTDTQYF. CDR3 DNA, as far as it was read: TGTGCCTGGACAAAAGGTGGCGGAAACACAGATACG. The chain has TRBV30 and TRBJ2-3; no clear D. The read is 3 residues too short to cover the CDR3 end, so that end is filled in from the germline J gene. The CDR3 runs to 15 residues. Germline V gives CDR1 GTSNPN, CDR2 SVGIG (reference sequence). The V gene lost 4 bases and the J gene lost 2 bases, with 16 bases spanning the gap.